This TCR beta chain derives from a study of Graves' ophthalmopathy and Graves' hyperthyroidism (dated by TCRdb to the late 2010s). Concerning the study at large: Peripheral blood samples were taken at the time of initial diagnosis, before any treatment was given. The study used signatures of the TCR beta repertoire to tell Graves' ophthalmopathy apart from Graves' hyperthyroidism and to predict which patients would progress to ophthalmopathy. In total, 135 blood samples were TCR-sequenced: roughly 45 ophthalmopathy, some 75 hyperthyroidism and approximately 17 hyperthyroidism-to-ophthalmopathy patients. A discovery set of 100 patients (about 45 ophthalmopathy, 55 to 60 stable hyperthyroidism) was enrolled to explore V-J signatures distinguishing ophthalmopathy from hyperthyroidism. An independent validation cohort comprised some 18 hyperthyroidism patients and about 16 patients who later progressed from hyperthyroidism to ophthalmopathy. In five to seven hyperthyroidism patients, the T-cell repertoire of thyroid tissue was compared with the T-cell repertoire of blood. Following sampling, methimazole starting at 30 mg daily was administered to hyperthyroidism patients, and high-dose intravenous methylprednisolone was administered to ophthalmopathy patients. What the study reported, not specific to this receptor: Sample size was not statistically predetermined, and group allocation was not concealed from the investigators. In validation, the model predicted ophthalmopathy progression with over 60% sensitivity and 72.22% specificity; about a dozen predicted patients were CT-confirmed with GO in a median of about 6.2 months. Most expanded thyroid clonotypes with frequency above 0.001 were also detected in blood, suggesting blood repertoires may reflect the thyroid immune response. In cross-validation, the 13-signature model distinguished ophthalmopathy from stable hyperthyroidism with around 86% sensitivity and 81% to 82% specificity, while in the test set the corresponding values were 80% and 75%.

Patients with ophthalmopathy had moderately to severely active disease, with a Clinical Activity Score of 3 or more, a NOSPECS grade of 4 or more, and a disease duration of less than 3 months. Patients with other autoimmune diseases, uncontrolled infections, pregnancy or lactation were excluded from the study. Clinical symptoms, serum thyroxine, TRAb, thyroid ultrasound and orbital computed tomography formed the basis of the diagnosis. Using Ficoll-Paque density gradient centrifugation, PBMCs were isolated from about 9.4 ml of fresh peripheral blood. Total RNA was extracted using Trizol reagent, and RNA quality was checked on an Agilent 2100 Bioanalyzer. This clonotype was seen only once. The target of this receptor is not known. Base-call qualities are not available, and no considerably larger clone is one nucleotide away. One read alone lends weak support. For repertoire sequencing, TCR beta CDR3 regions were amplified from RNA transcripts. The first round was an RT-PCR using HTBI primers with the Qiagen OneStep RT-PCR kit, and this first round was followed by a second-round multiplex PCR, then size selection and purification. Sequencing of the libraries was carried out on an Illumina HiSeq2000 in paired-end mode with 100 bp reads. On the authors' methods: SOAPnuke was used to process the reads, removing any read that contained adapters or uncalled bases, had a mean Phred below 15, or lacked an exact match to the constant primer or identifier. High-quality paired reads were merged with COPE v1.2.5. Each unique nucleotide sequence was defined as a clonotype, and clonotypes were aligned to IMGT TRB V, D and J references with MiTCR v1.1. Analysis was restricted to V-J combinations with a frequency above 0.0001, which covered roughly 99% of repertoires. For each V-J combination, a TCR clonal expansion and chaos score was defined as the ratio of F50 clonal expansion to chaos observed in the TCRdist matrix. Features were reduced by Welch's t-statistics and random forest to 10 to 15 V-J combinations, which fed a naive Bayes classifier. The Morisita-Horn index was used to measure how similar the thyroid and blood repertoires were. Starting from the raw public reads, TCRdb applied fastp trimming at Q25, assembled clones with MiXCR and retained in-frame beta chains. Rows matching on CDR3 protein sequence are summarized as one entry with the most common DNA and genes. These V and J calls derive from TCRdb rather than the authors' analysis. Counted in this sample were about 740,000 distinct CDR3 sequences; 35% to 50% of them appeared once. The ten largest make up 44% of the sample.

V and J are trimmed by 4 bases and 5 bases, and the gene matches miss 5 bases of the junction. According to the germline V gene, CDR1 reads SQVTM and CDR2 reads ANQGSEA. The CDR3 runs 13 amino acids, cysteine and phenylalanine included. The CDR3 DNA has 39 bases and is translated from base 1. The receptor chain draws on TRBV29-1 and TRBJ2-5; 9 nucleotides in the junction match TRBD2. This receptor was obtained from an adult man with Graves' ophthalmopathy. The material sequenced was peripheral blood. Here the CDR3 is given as CSVVAGVGETQYF. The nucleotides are TGCAGCGTTGTAGCGGGGGTCGGGGAGACCCAGTACTTC.